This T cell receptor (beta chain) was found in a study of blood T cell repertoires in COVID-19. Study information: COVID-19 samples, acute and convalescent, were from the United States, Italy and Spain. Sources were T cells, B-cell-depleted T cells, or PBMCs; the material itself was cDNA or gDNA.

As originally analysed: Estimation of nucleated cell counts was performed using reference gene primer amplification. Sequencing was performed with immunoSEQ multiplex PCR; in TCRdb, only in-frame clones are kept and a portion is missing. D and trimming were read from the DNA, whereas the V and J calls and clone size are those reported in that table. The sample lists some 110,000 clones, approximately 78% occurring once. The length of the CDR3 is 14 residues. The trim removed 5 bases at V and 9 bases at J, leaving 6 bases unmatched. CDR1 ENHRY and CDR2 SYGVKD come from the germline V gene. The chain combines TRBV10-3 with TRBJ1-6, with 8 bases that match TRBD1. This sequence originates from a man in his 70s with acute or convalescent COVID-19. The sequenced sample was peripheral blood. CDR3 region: CAISSGGDTSPLHF. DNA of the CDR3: TGTGCCATCAGTTCAGGGGGCGATACTTCACCCCTCCACTTT.